This T cell receptor (beta chain) was recovered during a study of identical twins. Healthy Caucasians, and only they, were the donors. From germline, CDR1 is LNHDA and CDR2 SQIVND (reference sequence). The CDR3 has 14 amino acids. The germline V and J ends were trimmed by 6 bases and 5 bases, with 13 bases remaining between them. Template switching (which added a universal primer site) was used, and cDNA carried unique molecular identifiers. TCRdb redid the calling of the 5' RACE reads with MiXCR, one entry per CDR3 protein. Of 350,000 to 500,000 distinct CDR3 sequences in the sample, less than 20% were seen once.

Sample: naive T cells sorted from blood. This receptor was obtained from a middle-aged man in good health. This chain connects TRBV19 to TRBJ1-4, with unresolved D. The CDR3 spells CASSPQSKNEKLFF. For the CDR3, the DNA is TGTGCCAGTAGCCCCCAATCGAAAAATGAAAAACTGTTTTTT.